A single sample gave rise to the 6 T cell receptor beta chains below, sequenced in a study of blood T cell repertoires in COVID-19. The assay was immunoSEQ multiplex PCR, and TCRdb's table has in-frame clones only and misses some. The data contain approximately 220,000 clones, approximately 90% of them singletons. Input material: peripheral blood. The receptors shown here come from a man aged 60 to 69 who had recovered from COVID-19.

This clone turned up a few times. The chain links TRBV18 to TRBJ2-5; 8 nucleotides align to TRBD1. The CDR3 extends over 17 amino acids. Germline trimming cut 2 bases from V and 4 bases from J; bases unmatched to any gene: 12. Germline V gene sequence: CDR1 KGHSH, CDR2 LQKENI. For the CDR3, the DNA is TGTGCCAGCTCACCATTGGGCAGGGGGCGCCGAGGAGAGACCCAGTACTTC. Translation gives CASSPLGRGRRGETQYF.

V is TRBV13 and J is TRBJ2-3, with TRBD2 identical over 13 bases. Trimming cost V 5 bases and J 10 bases; bases outside gene matches: 6. Germline assignment: CDR1 PRHDT and CDR2 FYEKMQ (reference sequence). The CDR3 spans 14 residues. The CDR3 sequence is CASSRTSGGDPQYF. The CDR3 bases are TGTGCCAGCAGCCGTACTAGCGGGGGGGACCCGCAGTATTTT.

The chain carries TRBV5-4 and TRBJ1-2; maybe TRBD1 (6 bases). Germline V lookup: CDR1 SGHNT, CDR2 YYREEE (reference sequence). The ends were cut back, 2 bases at V and 4 bases at J, with 9 bases in the middle. The CDR3 covers 13 residues. CDR3 nucleotides: TGTGCCAGCAGCTTAACAGGGACCTATGGCTACACCTTC. Translating gives CASSLTGTYGYTF. Based on the CDR3 plus reference TRBV5-4 and TRBJ1-2, the full variable domain is ETGVTQSPTHLIKTRGQQVTLRCSSQSGHNTVSWYQQALGQGPQFIFQYYREEENGRGNFPPRFSGLQFPNYSSELNVNALELDDSALYLCASSLTGTYGYTFGSGTRLTVV.

V gene TRBV4-2 combines with J gene TRBJ1-1, with D unresolved. Germline values: CDR1 LGHNA, CDR2 YNFKEQ. CDR3 size: 17 residues. V was shortened by 1 base and J by 0 bases, with 15 bases between the two germline ends. CDR3 sequence (DNA): TGTGCCAGCAGCCAAGTGGCGGGTGAATTGATGAACACTGAAGCTTTCTTT. This gives the protein CASSQVAGELMNTEAFF.

This sequence joins TRBV28 and TRBJ1-5; no clear D gene. Germline V CDR1 and CDR2: MDHEN, SYDVKM. V was pared by 5 bases and J by 10 bases, with 12 bases between. The CDR3 has 12 amino acids. The CDR3 loop reads CASSSLRSPQHF. CDR3 in DNA: TGTGCCAGCAGTAGTTTACGGTCACCCCAGCATTTT.

The gene calls are TRBV19 and TRBJ2-7, with 9 bases identical to TRBD1. V was pared by 5 bases and J by 2 bases, with 4 bases of the junction left unmatched. Germline values: CDR1 LNHDA, CDR2 SQIVND (reference sequence). CDR3 length: 14 amino acids. This CDR3 is CASSVDRGPYEQYF. The CDR3 DNA reads TGTGCCAGTAGTGTGGACAGGGGTCCCTACGAGCAGTACTTC.